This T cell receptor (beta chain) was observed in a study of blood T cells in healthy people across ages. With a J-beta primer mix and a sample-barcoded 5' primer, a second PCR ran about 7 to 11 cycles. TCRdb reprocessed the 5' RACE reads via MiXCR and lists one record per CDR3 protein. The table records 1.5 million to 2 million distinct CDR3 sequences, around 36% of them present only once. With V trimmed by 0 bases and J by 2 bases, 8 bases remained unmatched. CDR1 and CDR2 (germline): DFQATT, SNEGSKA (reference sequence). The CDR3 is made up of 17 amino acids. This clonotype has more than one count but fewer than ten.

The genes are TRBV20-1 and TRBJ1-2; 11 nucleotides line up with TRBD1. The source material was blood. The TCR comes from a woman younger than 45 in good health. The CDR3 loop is CSARDNLGQGVNYGYTF. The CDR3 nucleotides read TGCAGTGCTAGAGATAATTTGGGACAGGGGGTAAACTATGGCTACACCTTC.